These 16 T cell receptor beta chains were sequenced from one sample in a study of beta chain features in type 1 diabetes (dated 2018 in TCRdb). General findings and caveats noted by the study authors: Type 1 diabetes patients showed a moderate but significant shortening of TCRB CDR3 length in all four CD4+ subsets.

The protocol used for the library was the immunoSEQ multiplex PCR assay. The entire amount of isolated RNA was reverse transcribed using the High Capacity cDNA Reverse Transcription Kit, so the sequenced TCRB transcripts were expressed ones. Imported from immuneACCESS, the table was reduced by TCRdb to in-frame sequences with V and J called. These copies leave out some clones; in studies compared against another copy, an unresolved V gene accounts for under half, and the cause of the remainder is not known. Present in this sample are around 650,000 clones, around 12% of which were seen just once. The ten largest clones represent more than 0.09% of the sample. Their cognate antigens are unknown. Source material: naive CD4+ T cells from blood. The sample's cell subset or site label, decoded: true naive CD4+ T cells. The source of these receptors is a man aged 25-45 years with type 1 diabetes.

The gene calls are TRBV6-5 and TRBJ2-2, with a tentative D call TRBD1 (6 bases). V shed 6 bases and J shed 1 base, with 12 bases lying between them. The germline V gene encodes CDR1 MNHEY and CDR2 SVGAGI. CDR3 length: 15 residues. The CDR3 coding sequence is TGTGCCAGCAGGGCCGGGACACTGAACACCGGGGAGCTGTTTTTT. Residues: CASRAGTLNTGELFF.

This clone has only a few counts. CDR3 bases: TGTGCCAGCTCCCCCGGACTAGCGGGGGGTCGCACAGATACGCAGTATTTT. It encodes CASSPGLAGGRTDTQYF. This chain joins TRBV18 and TRBJ2-3; 14 bases fit TRBD2. The trim removed 6 bases at V and 1 base at J, leaving 6 bases unmatched. Germline V gives CDR1 KGHSH, CDR2 LQKENI. This CDR3 has 17 amino acids. The full variable domain, rest sourced from reference TRBV18 and TRBJ2-3, is NAGVMQNPRHLVRRRGQEARLRCSPMKGHSHVYWYRQLPEEGLKFMVYLQKENIIDESGMPKERFSAEFPKEGPSILRIQQVVRGDSAAYFCASSPGLAGGRTDTQYFGPGTRLTVL.

This clone was seen a handful of times. The chain couples TRBV18 to TRBJ2-6; D might be TRBD2 (5 bases). Germline CDR1 KGHSH, CDR2 LQKENI. V was trimmed by 4 bases and J by 0 bases, leaving 16 bases between them. CDR3 size: 18 residues. The DNA of the CDR3 is TGTGCCAGCTCACAGAGGACGGGGTTTGCCTCTGGGGCCAACGTCCTGACTTTC. It yields the protein CASSQRTGFASGANVLTF. Supplemented by reference TRBV18 and TRBJ2-6, the full variable domain reads NAGVMQNPRHLVRRRGQEARLRCSPMKGHSHVYWYRQLPEEGLKFMVYLQKENIIDESGMPKERFSAEFPKEGPSILRIQQVVRGDSAAYFCASSQRTGFASGANVLTFGAGSRLTVL.

The chain links TRBV4-3 to TRBJ2-7; either TRBD1 or TRBD2 may supply D (5 bases each). The germline V gene has CDR1 LGHNA and CDR2 YSLEER. The germline V and J ends were trimmed by 0 bases and 0 bases, with 9 bases remaining between them. The CDR3 runs to 15 residues. The CDR3 sequence: CASSQEYGGSYEQYF. The CDR3 bases are TGCGCCAGCAGCCAAGAATATGGGGGCTCCTACGAGCAGTACTTC.

The chain joins TRBV7-2 to TRBJ1-5; 10 bases map to TRBD1. The ends lost 2 bases at V and 8 bases at J; junction bases unmatched: 3. The CDR3 consists of 14 residues. Germline V gives CDR1 SGHTA, CDR2 FQGNSA. The CDR3 sequence is CASSLRTGGEPQHF. CDR3 nucleotide sequence: TGTGCCAGCAGCTTAAGGACAGGGGGTGAGCCCCAGCATTTT. Supplemented by reference TRBV7-2 and TRBJ1-5, the full variable domain reads GAGVSQSPSNKVTEKGKDVELRCDPISGHTALYWYRQSLGQGLEFLIYFQGNSAPDKSGLPSDRFSAERTGGSVSTLTIQRTQQEDSAVYLCASSLRTGGEPQHFGDGTRLSIL.

The chain has TRBV14 and TRBJ2-5; 10 positions match TRBD2. The CDR3 has 17 residues. Germline V CDR1 and CDR2: SGHDN, FVKESK. With 4 bases clipped from V and 1 base from J, the junction kept 9 bases outside the gene matches. The CDR3, as DNA: TGTGCCAGCAGCCTGGGGAGGCTAGCGGGGGTCCAAGAGACCCAGTACTTC. Amino acid sequence: CASSLGRLAGVQETQYF.

This clone appeared a few times. The gene calls are TRBV5-1 and TRBJ2-5; possible D gene TRBD1, 6 bases. Trimming took 4 bases from V and 4 from J, leaving 17 bases between them. CDR1 and CDR2 (germline): SGHRS, YFSETQ. The CDR3 length is 15 residues. CDR3 nucleotides: TGCGCCAGCAGCGTAATCAGGGGTAGTGGAGAGACCCAGTACTTC. As protein: CASSVIRGSGETQYF. Drawing the rest from reference TRBV5-1 and TRBJ2-5, the complete variable domain is KAGVTQTPRYLIKTRGQQVTLSCSPISGHRSVSWYQQTPGQGLQFLFEYFSETQRNKGNFPGRFSGRQFSNSRSEMNVSTLELGDSALYLCASSVIRGSGETQYFGPGTRLLVL.

The table lists this clone with a few counts. The chain combines TRBV27 with TRBJ1-1, with 8 bases fitting TRBD1. This CDR3 is 13 amino acids long. Germline trimming cut 5 bases from V and 1 base from J; bases unmatched to any gene: 0. Germline values: CDR1 MNHEY, CDR2 SMNVEV (reference sequence). The chain's CDR3 is CASSDRGNTEAFF. CDR3 coding DNA: TGTGCCAGCAGTGACAGGGGGAACACTGAAGCTTTCTTT.

This clone has only a few counts. The chain combines TRBV5-6 with TRBJ2-7, with TRBD1 identical over 7 bases. Germline CDR1 and CDR2: SGHDT and YYEEEE. The CDR3 is 12 amino acids. With V trimmed by 1 base and J by 11 bases, 6 bases remained unmatched. Here the CDR3 DNA reads TGTGCCAGCAGCTTGTGGCAAGGGGGCAAGTACTTC. Its protein is CASSLWQGGKYF.

This clone was counted a few times. The rearrangement joins TRBV18 to TRBJ2-1; possibly TRBD2 for D (5 bases). The CDR3 runs 17 residues. V shed 3 bases and J shed 0 bases, with 15 bases lying between them. Germline loops: CDR1 KGHSH, CDR2 LQKENI. The CDR3 coding sequence is TGTGCCAGCTCACCCCAAGCGGCGGTAAGCTCCTACAATGAGCAGTTCTTC. Amino acid sequence: CASSPQAAVSSYNEQFF.

The chain joins TRBV7-9 to TRBJ1-1, with D possibly matching TRBD1 (5 bases). There are 12 residues in the CDR3. The germline V and J ends were trimmed by 6 bases and 2 bases, with 7 bases remaining between them. Germline loops: CDR1 SEHNR, CDR2 FQNEAQ (reference sequence). The CDR3 DNA reads as TGTGCCAGCAGGGGGGATAACACTGAAGCTTTCTTT. Its translation: CASRGDNTEAFF.

V is TRBV2 and J is TRBJ2-1; 7 bases match TRBD1. The CDR3 is 13 amino acids. CDR1 SNHLY and CDR2 FYNNEI come from the germline V gene. The V gene end was trimmed by 7 bases and the J gene end by 8 bases; junction bases not matched to a gene: 8. CDR3 protein: CASTTTGTYEQFF. In nucleotides, the CDR3 is TGTGCCAGCACCACGACAGGGACGTATGAGCAGTTCTTC. Full variable domain (outside the CDR3, taken from reference TRBV2 and TRBJ2-1): EPEVTQTPSHQVTQMGQEVILRCVPISNHLYFYWYRQILGQKVEFLVSFYNNEISEKSEIFDDQFSVERPDGSNFTLKIRSTKLEDSAMYFCASTTTGTYEQFFGPGTRLTVL.

This clone was detected only a few times. Other DNA variants within this sample encode the same CDR3. This chain uses TRBV9 with TRBJ2-7; possible D gene TRBD2, 6 bases. Trimming removed 0 bases at V and 0 bases at J, with 7 bases between. The CDR3 length is 14 residues. In germline, CDR1 is SGDLS, CDR2 YYNGEE. For the CDR3, the DNA is TGTGCCAGCAGCGTAGGCGGGGACTCCTACGAGCAGTACTTC. This gives the protein CASSVGGDSYEQYF.

The chain employs TRBV19 and TRBJ2-1; D is possibly TRBD2 (5 bases). The ends were cut back, 7 bases at V and 10 bases at J, with 11 bases in the middle. The length of the CDR3 is 11 residues. From germline, CDR1 is LNHDA and CDR2 SQIVND (reference sequence). CDR3 in amino acids: CASMGEREQFF. The CDR3 nucleotides read TGTGCCAGTATGGGAGAAAGAGAGCAGTTCTTC.

The V gene is TRBV6-1, the J gene TRBJ2-1; tentatively, D is TRBD1 or TRBD2 (5 bases each). The ends were cut back, 6 bases at V and 9 bases at J, with 18 bases in the middle. Per germline, CDR1 MNHNS and CDR2 SASEGT. The CDR3 is 14 amino acids. CDR3: CASSPSDYQGEQFF. CDR3 sequence (DNA): TGTGCCAGCAGCCCTTCCGACTACCAGGGTGAGCAGTTCTTC.

This clone was counted between two and nine times. V is TRBV5-1 and J is TRBJ1-6; D remains unclear. The V end lost 6 bases, the J end lost 5 bases, and 15 bases lay between the germline ends. Germline V gives CDR1 SGHRS, CDR2 YFSETQ. The CDR3 totals 15 residues. The CDR3 region is CASTKADLNNSPLHF. For the CDR3, the DNA is TGCGCCAGCACGAAGGCCGATCTTAATAATTCACCCCTCCACTTT.